A single sample gave rise to the 16 T cell receptor beta chains below, sequenced in a study of T-cell memory formation after mild COVID-19. MiXCR, run by TCRdb on the 5' RACE reads, gives a single entry per CDR3 protein. The table has fewer than 250,000 distinct CDR3 sequences, approximately 15% seen once. Source material: PBMCs or a T cell subset sorted from them (not recorded which). These receptors originate from an adult woman who had mild COVID-19 (a few samples of this study predate the infection). Cell type and time point are not known.

CDR3 residues: CASSTASQPRGERDTQYF. CDR3 nucleotides: TGTGCCAGCAGTACGGCGTCCCAACCCAGGGGGGAGAGAGATACGCAGTATTTT. This rearrangement joins TRBV28 to TRBJ2-3, with a tentative D call TRBD1 (7 bases). Germline V lookup: CDR1 MDHEN, CDR2 SYDVKM. There are 18 residues in the CDR3. The V gene lost 5 bases and the J gene lost 5 bases, with 26 bases spanning the gap.

This clonotype was detected only a few times. The gene calls are TRBV5-1 and TRBJ2-1; 7 bases are shared with TRBD1. CDR1 and CDR2 from the germline V gene are SGHRS and YFSETQ. The length of the CDR3 is 17 residues. V trimming: 2 bases; J trimming: 7 bases; junction bases outside the gene matches: 15. This chain's CDR3 is CASSFGPARGQSNEQFF. CDR3 nucleotide sequence: TGCGCCAGCAGCTTTGGTCCGGCGAGGGGGCAGTCAAATGAGCAGTTCTTC.

This clonotype was seen ten or more times. V usage is TRBV20-1 and J usage is TRBJ2-2; D unclear. The ends were cut back, 3 bases at V and 0 bases at J, with 8 bases in the middle. Germline V gives CDR1 DFQATT, CDR2 SNEGSKA (reference sequence). This CDR3 comprises 14 residues. CDR3 region: CSASRQANTGELFF. Written as DNA, the CDR3 is TGCAGTGCTAGTCGGCAAGCGAACACCGGGGAGCTGTTTTTT.

J is TRBJ2-3 and V is TRBV29-1, with 7 bases aligning to TRBD2. Germline values: CDR1 SQVTM, CDR2 ANQGSEA. This CDR3 comprises 12 residues. V gave up 7 bases and J gave up 14 bases; unmatched junction bases: 15. Here the CDR3 DNA reads TGCAGCGCTGGGGGTGAGGGAGGGCCCGCGTATTTT. It yields the protein CSAGGEGGPAYF.

The chain carries TRBV6-2 or TRBV6-3 and TRBJ1-2; no definite D call. The CDR3 length is 12 residues. Germline CDR1 MNHEY, CDR2 SVGEGT. V was pared by 2 bases and J by 4 bases, with 5 bases between. CDR3 residues: CASSYGFYGYTF. In DNA form, the CDR3 reads TGTGCCAGCAGTTACGGGTTCTATGGCTACACCTTC.

V and J are TRBV29-1 and TRBJ2-1; D uncertain. CDR1 and CDR2 from the germline V gene are SQVTM and ANQGSEA. With 7 bases removed from V and 4 bases from J, the gap between germline ends came to 8 bases. The CDR3 sequence is 11 residues long. The CDR3 spells CSAGLYNEQFF. The CDR3 nucleotides read TGCAGCGCCGGGCTTTACAATGAGCAGTTCTTC.

This clonotype was seen only a few times. CDR3 sequence reads: CSAREVTGWSSEAFF. The CDR3 DNA follows: TGCAGTGCTAGAGAGGTAACGGGATGGTCCTCTGAAGCTTTCTTT. The V call is TRBV20-1, the J call TRBJ1-1, with D uncertain. The CDR3 covers 15 residues. The germline V gene encodes CDR1 DFQATT and CDR2 SNEGSKA (reference sequence). V gave up 0 bases and J gave up 6 bases, with 17 bases separating them.

This clonotype has more than one count but fewer than ten. The CDR3 loop reads CASSLLAGANTGELFF. The CDR3 nucleotides read TGTGCCAGCAGCCTACTAGCGGGAGCGAACACCGGGGAGCTGTTTTTT. This rearrangement joins TRBV9 to TRBJ2-2, with 11 bases fitting TRBD2. This CDR3 has 16 amino acids. CDR1 and CDR2 (germline): SGDLS, YYNGEE. V dropped 4 bases and J dropped 0; count of bases not matched to a gene: 2.

This chain connects TRBV5-1 to TRBJ1-1; perhaps TRBD1 as D (6 bases). The CDR3 length is 17 residues. Trimming removed 0 bases from V and 0 bases from J, with 15 bases in between. Germline V gives CDR1 SGHRS, CDR2 YFSETQ. CDR3 in amino acids: CASSLVGQGSMNTEAFF. As DNA, the CDR3 is TGCGCCAGCAGCTTGGTGGGGCAGGGGAGTATGAACACTGAAGCTTTCTTT.

The chain uses TRBV6-5 and TRBJ1-1, with 7 bases fitting TRBD1. This CDR3 spans 17 amino acids. V shed 2 bases and J 5 bases; nucleotides not matched to a gene: 14. CDR1 is MNHEY, CDR2 SVGAGI, per germline. DNA for the CDR3: TGTGCCAGCAGTTACGGGGCAGGGGGACCACGGAGTACTGAAGCTTTCTTT. Amino acid sequence: CASSYGAGGPRSTEAFF.

The chain has TRBV7-9 and TRBJ1-1; D call uncertain. CDR1 is SEHNR and CDR2 is FQNEAQ in the germline V gene (reference sequence). Deletions cut 0 bases from V and 4 bases from J, with 9 bases between. This CDR3 comprises 14 residues. CDR3 in amino acids: CASSLAGVRTEAFF. The CDR3 DNA follows: TGTGCCAGCAGCTTAGCAGGAGTTCGCACTGAAGCTTTCTTT.

This clonotype occurred a few times. This chain uses TRBV30 with TRBJ1-2; 8 bases match TRBD1. Germline trimming cut 4 bases from V and 4 bases from J; bases unmatched to any gene: 8. Germline V gene sequence: CDR1 GTSNPN, CDR2 SVGIG (reference sequence). CDR3 length: 14 amino acids. The CDR3, as DNA: TGTGCCTGGAATCAGGGGGCTGCTATCTATGGCTACACCTTC. It codes for CAWNQGAAIYGYTF.

The chain has TRBV5-1 and TRBJ2-1; D is ambiguous. With 4 bases removed from V and 5 bases from J, the gap between germline ends came to 16 bases. The V gene's germline CDR1 is SGHRS and CDR2 YFSETQ. This CDR3 spans 15 amino acids. The CDR3 is CASSPQTRQDNEQFF. The CDR3, as DNA: TGCGCCAGCAGCCCACAGACCCGCCAGGACAATGAGCAGTTCTTC.

The genes are TRBV12-3 or TRBV12-4 and TRBJ1-6, with no clear D. The CDR3 extends over 12 amino acids. V was pared by 4 bases and J by 12 bases, with 10 bases between. This CDR3 is CASSSGRQPLHF. CDR3 bases: TGTGCCAGCAGTTCGGGCCGGCAACCCCTCCACTTT.

The table lists this clonotype with a few counts. The gene calls are TRBV2 and TRBJ1-5; no firm D call. CDR3 length: 14 amino acids. CDR1 is SNHLY, CDR2 FYNNEI, per germline. Trimming took off 6 bases at V and 1 base at J, with 10 bases between the two ends. DNA for the CDR3: TGTGCCAGCAGGAGGACGGGGAGCAATCAGCCCCAGCATTTT. Its translation: CASRRTGSNQPQHF.

The gene calls are TRBV27 and TRBJ2-2; possibly TRBD2 for D (5 bases). The V end was cut by 0 bases, the J end by 3 bases, with 8 bases between. Germline V CDR1 and CDR2: MNHEY, SMNVEV (reference sequence). The CDR3 loop spans 15 amino acids. The CDR3 nucleotides read TGTGCCAGCAGTTTATCAGGGAGACACACCGGGGAGCTGTTTTTT. Translating it yields CASSLSGRHTGELFF.